Reported below is one T cell receptor beta chain. What it recognizes is unknown. These data originate in a study of a mutant IDH1 vaccine in newly diagnosed glioma. Profiled with immunoSEQ multiplex PCR; TCRdb holds only in-frame clones, not every one. The sample records approximately 61,000 clones, about four fifths being singletons. Sample time point: week 11, during vaccination. In the vaccine, a single dose held 300 ug of the mutant IDH1 20-mer peptide, along with topical imiquimod. The sequences come from PBMCs, collected from a glioma patient whose treatment included an IDH1 peptide vaccine. The sequence derives from a man in his fifties or sixties with glioma.

In DNA, the CDR3 is TGTGCCAGCAGCCTAGCGGGAGGATTGGATACGCAGTATTTT. As protein: CASSLAGGLDTQYF. The rearrangement joins TRBV28 to TRBJ2-3, with 11 bases lining up with TRBD2. This CDR3 is 14 amino acids long. The germline V gene encodes CDR1 MDHEN and CDR2 SYDVKM. V trimming: 6 bases; J trimming: 6 bases; junction bases outside the gene matches: 5.